The subject of this entry is one T cell receptor beta chain. This sample stems from a study of blood T cell repertoires in COVID-19. In the study overall: The study drew acute and convalescent COVID-19 samples from the United States, Italy and Spain. PBMCs, B-cell-depleted T cells, or T cells provided the cDNA or gDNA that made up the material.

Authors' methods: Reference gene primers were amplified, and this amplification served to estimate nucleated cell counts. Measured with immunoSEQ multiplex PCR; TCRdb has only the in-frame clones, and not every one. V and J calls and clone size are as listed in that table; D and trimming were resolved from the DNA. The table lists 45,000 to 55,000 clones, around 72% of them singletons. V was shortened by 0 bases and J by 1 base, with 11 bases between the two germline ends. The CDR3 sequence is 15 residues long. Germline assignment: CDR1 SGHNT and CDR2 YYREEE (reference sequence). The specimen was peripheral blood. The receptor was derived from a human donor with active or convalescent COVID-19. The donor label of this sample is uncertain. V and J are TRBV5-4 and TRBJ2-7, with a weak D call TRBD2 (5 bases). Here the CDR3 reads CASSLVAKGSYEQYF. The DNA for the CDR3 is TGTGCCAGCAGCTTGGTAGCGAAAGGGTCCTACGAGCAGTACTTC.